The next 25 T cell receptor beta chains were all read from a single sample in a study of a mutant IDH1 vaccine in newly diagnosed glioma. For these receptors, no antigen is known. The time point denotes: week 23, last vaccination. Each dose of the vaccine consisted of 300 ug of mutant IDH1 20-mer peptide, with topical imiquimod. TCRdb's copy holds only in-frame clones and misses some; the assay was immunoSEQ multiplex PCR. The sample holds roughly 50,000 clones, about 81% seen once. The material was PBMCs, obtained from a glioma patient whose treatment included an IDH1 peptide vaccine. The source is a woman between 40 and 50 years old with glioma. Some clones in this sample may be carry-over from other donors' samples.

The chain combines TRBV15 with TRBJ2-1, with 7 bases identical to TRBD1. The CDR3 is made up of 15 amino acids. The ends lost 1 base at V and 9 bases at J; junction bases unmatched: 9. Germline CDR1 and CDR2: LNHNV and YYDKDF (reference sequence). The CDR3 DNA reads TGTGCCACCAGCAGAGTTGGGACAGAAGGTTTTGAGCAGTTCTTC. Its translation is CATSRVGTEGFEQFF. The entire variable domain, with the rest obtained from reference TRBV15 and TRBJ2-1, is as follows: DAMVIQNPRYQVTQFGKPVTLSCSQTLNHNVMYWYQQKSSQAPKLLFHYYDKDFNNEADTPDNFQSRRPNTSFCFLDIRSPGLGDTAMYLCATSRVGTEGFEQFFGPGTRLTVL.

The V call is TRBV19, the J call TRBJ1-2; the D gene is possibly TRBD1 (6 bases). V was pared by 4 bases and J by 1 base, with 16 bases between. There are 16 residues in the CDR3. Per germline, CDR1 LNHDA and CDR2 SQIVND (reference sequence). The CDR3 DNA is TGTGCCAGTAGTACTTTACAGGGCGGGCGTAACTATGGCTACACCTTC. This gives the protein CASSTLQGGRNYGYTF.

The chain joins TRBV9 to TRBJ1-2; 7 bases match TRBD1. The CDR3 loop spans 12 amino acids. CDR1 and CDR2 (germline): SGDLS, YYNGEE. Trimming cost V 3 bases and J 7 bases; bases outside gene matches: 3. CDR3 bases: TGTGCCAGCAGCGAGGGGGCTCGTGGCTACACCTTC. Protein sequence: CASSEGARGYTF.

V usage is TRBV30 and J usage is TRBJ2-5, with 12 bases aligning to TRBD2. The length of the CDR3 is 16 residues. V gave up 5 bases and J gave up 3 bases; unmatched junction bases: 10. CDR1 GTSNPN and CDR2 SVGIG come from the germline V gene (reference sequence). CDR3 protein: CAWDSGTSGGKETQYF. In nucleotides, the CDR3 is TGTGCCTGGGATAGCGGAACTAGCGGGGGGAAAGAGACCCAGTACTTC. Supplemented by reference TRBV30 and TRBJ2-5, the full variable domain reads SQTIHQWPATLVQPVGSPLSLECTVEGTSNPNLYWYRQAAGRGLQLLFYSVGIGQISSEVPQNLSASRPQDRQFILSSKKLLLSDSGFYLCAWDSGTSGGKETQYFGPGTRLLVL.

V gene TRBV10-3 combines with J gene TRBJ1-2; the D is unclear. CDR1 is ENHRY and CDR2 is SYGVKD in the germline V gene. Trimming removed 0 bases at V and 6 bases at J, with 8 bases between. CDR3 size: 13 residues. CDR3: CAISESGFDGYTF. DNA for the CDR3: TGTGCCATCAGTGAGTCGGGCTTCGATGGCTACACCTTC.

This clone showed up just a few times. The V gene is TRBV7-2, the J gene TRBJ1-4, with 7 bases aligning to TRBD1. Unmatched junction bases numbered 6, after V lost 5 bases and J lost 3 bases. The CDR3 is 15 residues long. Germline lookup yields CDR1 SGHTA and CDR2 FQGNSA. CDR3: CASSGQTGPNEKLFF. For the CDR3, the DNA is TGTGCCAGCAGCGGCCAGACAGGGCCTAATGAAAAACTGTTTTTT.

This clone was counted only a few times. The chain employs TRBV30 and TRBJ1-2; D is unresolved. The germline gives CDR1 GTSNPN, CDR2 SVGIG (reference sequence). The CDR3 sequence is 13 residues long. The ends were cut back, 3 bases at V and 4 bases at J, with 12 bases in the middle. The CDR3 loop reads CAWSRTGGYGYTF. DNA of the CDR3: TGTGCCTGGAGCCGGACGGGAGGCTATGGCTACACCTTC.

This rearrangement joins TRBV7-9 to TRBJ2-6; D is unresolved. V lost 2 bases to trimming and J lost 1 base, with 6 bases between them. This CDR3 is built from 15 residues. CDR1 SEHNR and CDR2 FQNEAQ come from the germline V gene (reference sequence). This CDR3 reads CASSLMGSGANVLTF. The CDR3 DNA reads as TGTGCCAGCAGCTTAATGGGTTCTGGGGCCAACGTCCTGACTTTC.

This clone was observed a single time. The rearrangement uses TRBV6-1 and TRBJ2-3; D call uncertain. This CDR3 has 13 residues. V lost 3 bases, J lost 1 base, and 5 bases lay in between. Looked up from germline, CDR1 is MNHNS and CDR2 is SASEGT. CDR3 sequence reads: CASSDPRTDTQYF. CDR3 nucleotide sequence: TGTGCCAGCAGTGATCCCCGCACAGATACGCAGTATTTT.

CDR3 region: CASSIQGAENSPLHF. In nucleotides, the CDR3 is TGTGCCAGTAGTATCCAGGGGGCGGAGAATTCACCCCTCCACTTT. J is TRBJ1-6 and V is TRBV19, with TRBD1 matching over 8 bases. V lost 3 bases to trimming and J lost 7 bases; unmatched junction nucleotides: 5. Germline values: CDR1 LNHDA, CDR2 SQIVND (reference sequence). This CDR3 has 15 amino acids. Using reference TRBV19 and TRBJ1-6 for the parts outside the CDR3, the full variable domain is DGGITQSPKYLFRKEGQNVTLSCEQNLNHDAMYWYRQDPGQGLRLIYYSQIVNDFQKGDIAEGYSVSREKKESFPLTVTSAQKNPTAFYLCASSIQGAENSPLHFGNGTRLTVT.

The J gene is TRBJ1-3, the V gene TRBV7-2, with D possibly matching TRBD1 (5 bases). The V gene lost 2 bases and the J gene lost 0 bases, with 17 bases spanning the gap. The CDR3 is made up of 18 amino acids. Germline loops: CDR1 SGHTA, CDR2 FQGNSA. The CDR3 reads CASSLRPGDGLSGNTIYF. CDR3 sequence (DNA): TGTGCCAGCAGCTTAAGGCCCGGGGACGGCCTCTCTGGAAACACCATATATTTT.

This clone was recorded only once. This chain links TRBV4-2 with TRBJ1-2; possible D gene TRBD1, 5 bases. Germline-derived CDR1 and CDR2 are LGHNA and YNFKEQ. V was cut by 0 bases and J by 8 bases, with 19 bases left in between. The CDR3 length is 16 residues. The CDR3 region is CASSQDMRAGIGGYTF. The CDR3 DNA reads as TGTGCCAGCAGCCAAGATATGAGGGCAGGGATAGGGGGCTACACCTTC.

This chain uses TRBV19 with TRBJ1-2, with 8 bases that match TRBD1. The germline V gene has CDR1 LNHDA and CDR2 SQIVND (reference sequence). V lost 1 base to trimming and J lost 5 bases; unmatched junction nucleotides: 6. This CDR3 comprises 15 residues. CDR3 bases: TGTGCCAGTAGTATAGTGGCAGGGGGCAAATATGGCTACACCTTC. Protein: CASSIVAGGKYGYTF.

The chain has TRBV5-4 and TRBJ1-2; possible D gene TRBD1, 6 bases. In germline, CDR1 is SGHNT, CDR2 YYREEE (reference sequence). Trimming left V 1 base short and J 3 bases short, with 13 bases between. The CDR3 length is 15 residues. The CDR3 nucleotides are TGTGCCAGCAGCTTGAGTGGGGGGGCAGACTATGGCTACACCTTC. Its protein product is CASSLSGGADYGYTF. Full variable domain (rest looked up from reference TRBV5-4 and TRBJ1-2): ETGVTQSPTHLIKTRGQQVTLRCSSQSGHNTVSWYQQALGQGPQFIFQYYREEENGRGNFPPRFSGLQFPNYSSELNVNALELDDSALYLCASSLSGGADYGYTFGSGTRLTVV.

The rearrangement joins TRBV27 to TRBJ1-2; the D gene is possibly TRBD1 (6 bases). This CDR3 region has 13 residues. The ends were cut back, 5 bases at V and 4 bases at J, with 11 bases in the middle. Germline CDR1 MNHEY, CDR2 SMNVEV (reference sequence). CDR3 protein: CASSPGQPYGYTF. As DNA, the CDR3 is TGTGCCAGCAGTCCCGGACAGCCCTATGGCTACACCTTC.

The chain employs TRBV5-1 and TRBJ1-2; D might be TRBD1 (5 bases). V gave up 4 bases and J gave up 5 bases, with 12 bases separating them. The CDR3 length is 13 residues. CDR1 is SGHRS and CDR2 is YFSETQ in the germline V gene. This CDR3 reads CASSTGLGYGYTF. The DNA of the CDR3 is TGCGCCAGCAGCACAGGACTTGGGTATGGCTACACCTTC.

This chain joins TRBV7-2 and TRBJ2-5, with D perhaps matching TRBD2 (6 bases). V lost 2 bases to trimming and J lost 2 bases, with 9 bases between them. The length of the CDR3 is 14 residues. Germline-derived CDR1 and CDR2 are SGHTA and FQGNSA. Here the CDR3 reads CASSLTGVQETQYF. The CDR3 coding sequence is TGTGCCAGCAGCTTAACGGGGGTACAAGAGACCCAGTACTTC.

The V gene is TRBV5-1, the J gene TRBJ2-7; 8 nucleotides agree with TRBD1. CDR3 length: 16 amino acids. V lost 4 bases, J lost 7 bases, and 16 bases stayed unmatched. Looked up from germline, CDR1 is SGHRS and CDR2 is YFSETQ. CDR3 DNA: TGCGCCAGCAGCCCCAAGGACAGGGCCACAGGGGGGGAGCAGTACTTC. Its translation is CASSPKDRATGGEQYF. Looking up the rest from reference TRBV5-1 and TRBJ2-7 gives the full variable domain: KAGVTQTPRYLIKTRGQQVTLSCSPISGHRSVSWYQQTPGQGLQFLFEYFSETQRNKGNFPGRFSGRQFSNSRSEMNVSTLELGDSALYLCASSPKDRATGGEQYFGPGTRLTVT.

The chain recombines TRBV5-1 with TRBJ2-5; 8 positions agree with TRBD2. The J segment lost 2 bases and the V segment lost 5 bases, leaving 5 bases of the junction unmatched. Germline CDR1 reads SGHRS; CDR2 reads YFSETQ. This CDR3 region has 14 residues. CDR3 sequence: CASRWRGEQETQYF. In nucleotides, the CDR3 is TGCGCCAGCAGGTGGCGGGGGGAACAAGAGACCCAGTACTTC.

The V call is TRBV19, the J call TRBJ1-1; D is unresolved. This CDR3 is 15 amino acids long. The V gene's germline CDR1 is LNHDA and CDR2 SQIVND (reference sequence). Trimming stripped 5 bases from V and 1 base from J, with 14 bases between. CDR3 residues: CASSLRPFGNTEAFF. The DNA for the CDR3 is TGTGCCAGTAGTCTCCGTCCCTTTGGGAACACTGAAGCTTTCTTT.

The chain carries TRBV19 and TRBJ2-5; D is perhaps TRBD1 (6 bases). The CDR3 sequence is 16 residues long. Germline V CDR1 and CDR2: LNHDA, SQIVND (reference sequence). Trimming stripped 2 bases from V and 1 base from J, with 14 bases between. As DNA, the CDR3 is TGTGCCAGTAGTATAAGGGCCCCAGGGGTCCAAGAGACCCAGTACTTC. It yields the protein CASSIRAPGVQETQYF.

This chain connects TRBV28 to TRBJ1-5; possibly TRBD1 for D (5 bases). Germline assignment: CDR1 MDHEN and CDR2 SYDVKM. Trimming shortened V by 2 bases and J by 0 bases, and 8 bases separated the two germline ends. The CDR3 length is 15 residues. The CDR3 DNA is TGTGCCAGCAGTTTAATACAGGCTAGCAATCAGCCCCAGCATTTT. This sequence encodes CASSLIQASNQPQHF.

The chain combines TRBV2 with TRBJ1-5, with a weak D call TRBD1 (6 bases). The V end lost 1 base, the J end lost 4 bases, and 14 bases lay between the germline ends. Germline CDR1 reads SNHLY; CDR2 reads FYNNEI. The CDR3 has 16 residues. CDR3 nucleotide sequence: TGTGCCAGCAGTGAAGAGAGGGCCAGGGGAAATCAGCCCCAGCATTTT. It is translated as CASSEERARGNQPQHF.

The chain carries TRBV13 and TRBJ2-7, with D unresolved. Trimming took 4 bases from V and 1 from J, leaving 8 bases between them. CDR1 and CDR2 (germline): PRHDT, FYEKMQ (reference sequence). The length of the CDR3 is 13 residues. The DNA for the CDR3 is TGTGCCAGCAGCTCCGCCCCATCCTACGAGCAGTACTTC. Translating gives CASSSAPSYEQYF.

The chain combines TRBV4-1 with TRBJ2-5; D unclear. V lost 0 bases to trimming and J lost 5 bases, with 4 bases between them. Per the germline V gene, CDR1 is MGHRA and CDR2 is YSYEKL. CDR3 length equals 12 residues. CDR3 sequence reads: CASSQDFETQYF. CDR3 coding DNA: TGCGCCAGCAGCCAAGATTTTGAGACCCAGTACTTC.